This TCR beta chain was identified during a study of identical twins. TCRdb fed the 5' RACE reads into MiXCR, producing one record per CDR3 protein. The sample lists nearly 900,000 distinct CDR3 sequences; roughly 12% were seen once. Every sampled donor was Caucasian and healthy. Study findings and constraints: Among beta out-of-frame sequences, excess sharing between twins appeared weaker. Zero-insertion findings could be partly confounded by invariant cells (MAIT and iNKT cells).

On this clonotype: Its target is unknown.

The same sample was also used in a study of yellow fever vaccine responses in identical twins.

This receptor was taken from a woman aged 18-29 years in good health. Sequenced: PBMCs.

Written as DNA, the CDR3 is TGCAGTGCTAGAGTTAGGGCTAGCGGTTCCTACAATGAGCAGTTCTTC. Translated, it gives CSARVRASGSYNEQFF. J is TRBJ2-1 and V is TRBV20-1, with TRBD2 identical over 7 bases. CDR3 size: 16 residues. Losses at the gene ends were 1 base for V and 1 base for J; bases not matched to a gene: 7. Germline V gives CDR1 DFQATT, CDR2 SNEGSKA (reference sequence).